These 28 T cell receptor beta chains were all obtained from the same sample, sequenced in a study of blood T cell repertoires in COVID-19. Here immunoSEQ multiplex PCR was the method, and the copy in TCRdb shows in-frame clones only, minus some. The repertoire holds about 68,000 clones, with more than 80% as singletons. Sequencing input: peripheral blood. These receptors originate from a man aged 25 to 40 with acute or convalescent COVID-19.

V usage is TRBV19 and J usage is TRBJ1-5; 9 bases are a match to TRBD1. Germline CDR1 LNHDA, CDR2 SQIVND (reference sequence). J was trimmed by 5 bases and V by 6 bases; bases with no gene match: 5. CDR3 length equals 14 residues. This chain's CDR3 is CASRTGTGYQPQHF. The CDR3 coding sequence is TGTGCCAGTAGGACCGGGACAGGGTATCAGCCCCAGCATTTT. Combining the CDR3 with reference TRBV19 and TRBJ1-5 gives the whole variable domain DGGITQSPKYLFRKEGQNVTLSCEQNLNHDAMYWYRQDPGQGLRLIYYSQIVNDFQKGDIAEGYSVSREKKESFPLTVTSAQKNPTAFYLCASRTGTGYQPQHFGDGTRLSIL.

The chain combines TRBV28 with TRBJ2-7; maybe TRBD1 (6 bases). Germline V gene sequence: CDR1 MDHEN, CDR2 SYDVKM. The CDR3 loop spans 16 amino acids. Trimming left V 4 bases short and J 3 bases short, with 19 bases between. The CDR3 reads CASSYIRDTLGYEQYF. The CDR3 DNA is TGTGCCAGCAGTTACATAAGGGACACTCTGGGCTACGAGCAGTACTTC.

This clone has only one observation. The V gene is TRBV5-6, the J gene TRBJ2-6; D remains unclear. Looked up from germline, CDR1 is SGHDT and CDR2 is YYEEEE. This CDR3 contains 16 residues. Trimming pared 1 base from V and 0 bases from J, leaving 8 bases between. CDR3 sequence (DNA): TGTGCCAGCAGCTTGTGGCAGTCCTCTGGGGCCAACGTCCTGACTTTC. Amino acids: CASSLWQSSGANVLTF.

CDR3 residues: CATSSGLNSNQPQHF. The CDR3 DNA is TGTGCCACCAGCTCCGGACTGAATAGCAATCAGCCCCAGCATTTT. The chain uses TRBV15 and TRBJ1-5, with D unclear. V lost 5 bases to trimming and J lost 0 bases, with 11 bases between them. The CDR3 consists of 15 residues. The germline V gene encodes CDR1 LNHNV and CDR2 YYDKDF (reference sequence).

This rearrangement joins TRBV19 to TRBJ2-7; TRBD2 agrees at 10 bases. V shed 2 bases and J 5 bases; nucleotides not matched to a gene: 3. This CDR3 contains 14 residues. Per the germline V gene, CDR1 is LNHDA and CDR2 is SQIVND (reference sequence). CDR3 in amino acids: CASSIFGTSDEQYF. In nucleotides, the CDR3 is TGTGCCAGTAGTATATTCGGGACTAGCGACGAGCAGTACTTC.

The genes are TRBV6-4 and TRBJ2-1; 9 bases map to TRBD2. The ends lost 0 bases at V and 4 bases at J; junction bases unmatched: 4. Looked up from germline, CDR1 is MRHNA and CDR2 is SNTAGT. CDR3 length: 16 amino acids. The CDR3 DNA reads as TGTGCCAGCAGTGACTCGACCAGCGGGAGGTACAATGAGCAGTTCTTC. Translating gives CASSDSTSGRYNEQFF.

The chain's CDR3 is CASRRGEQYF. CDR3 nucleotide sequence: TGTGCCAGCAGACGGGGCGAGCAGTACTTC. This rearrangement joins TRBV6-5 to TRBJ2-7, with a tentative D call TRBD2 (5 bases). Between the trimmed V and J ends, which lost 6 bases and 6 bases, there was a span of 6 bases. The germline V gene has CDR1 MNHEY and CDR2 SVGAGI. The CDR3 sequence is 10 residues long.

V and J are TRBV7-2 and TRBJ2-1; D is possibly TRBD2 (5 bases). CDR3 length equals 14 residues. The V end was cut by 2 bases, the J end by 9 bases, with 14 bases between. The germline gives CDR1 SGHTA, CDR2 FQGNSA. The CDR3 bases are TGTGCCAGCAGCTTAAAGTCTAGCTTGTCTGAGCAGTTCTTC. This translates into CASSLKSSLSEQFF. The whole variable domain, filled in from reference TRBV7-2 and TRBJ2-1, reads GAGVSQSPSNKVTEKGKDVELRCDPISGHTALYWYRQSLGQGLEFLIYFQGNSAPDKSGLPSDRFSAERTGGSVSTLTIQRTQQEDSAVYLCASSLKSSLSEQFFGPGTRLTVL.

The chain uses TRBV28 and TRBJ1-6; 9 positions match TRBD1. Germline CDR1 reads MDHEN; CDR2 reads SYDVKM. The CDR3 runs 14 residues. V lost 7 bases and J lost 10; bases outside the gene matches: 8. CDR3 sequence (DNA): TGTGCCAGCATCCGGGACAGGGTACGCTCACCCCTCCACTTT. Protein sequence: CASIRDRVRSPLHF.

This chain uses TRBV7-3 with TRBJ2-5; TRBD1 is a possible D gene (6 bases). Germline values: CDR1 SGHTA, CDR2 FQGTGA. The V end lost 3 bases, the J end lost 5 bases, and 10 bases lay between the germline ends. This CDR3 contains 13 residues. The CDR3 DNA follows: TGTGCCAGCAGCTTGGGGGCGGCGGAGACCCAGTACTTC. Translating gives CASSLGAAETQYF.

This clone occurred once. The chain combines TRBV24-1 with TRBJ2-3; the D gene is possibly TRBD1 (6 bases). Trimming took off 1 base at V and 0 bases at J, with 10 bases between the two ends. The germline CDR1 and CDR2 sequences are KGHDR and SFDVKD. CDR3 size: 16 residues. CDR3 sequence: CATSDFDRTSTDTQYF. The CDR3 DNA reads TGTGCCACCAGTGATTTTGACAGGACTAGCACAGATACGCAGTATTTT.

The CDR3 coding sequence is TGTGCCAGCAGTTTAGCGGGAGCCTACGAGCAGTACTTC. It yields the protein CASSLAGAYEQYF. V is TRBV12-3 or TRBV12-4 and J is TRBJ2-7; TRBD2 is a possible D gene (5 bases). CDR3 length equals 13 residues. Trimming took 0 bases from V and 2 from J, leaving 5 bases between them.

This chain joins TRBV28 and TRBJ1-5, with D uncertain. Per germline, CDR1 MDHEN and CDR2 SYDVKM. This CDR3 region has 12 residues. V lost 4 bases and J lost 7, with 8 bases in between. The CDR3 sequence is CASSWERQPQHF. For the CDR3, the DNA is TGTGCCAGCAGTTGGGAGCGGCAGCCCCAGCATTTT.

The J gene is TRBJ2-1, the V gene TRBV7-3; TRBD2 matches at 7 bases. The CDR3 covers 16 residues. Losses at the gene ends were 0 bases for V and 4 bases for J; bases not matched to a gene: 6. The germline CDR1 and CDR2 sequences are SGHTA and FQGTGA. The CDR3 sequence: CASSLTRAGRYNEQFF. The CDR3 DNA follows: TGTGCCAGCAGCTTAACACGAGCGGGACGGTACAATGAGCAGTTCTTC.

The chain recombines TRBV7-3 with TRBJ2-3, with 7 bases fitting TRBD1. Trimming cost V 5 bases and J 5 bases; bases outside gene matches: 4. CDR3 length equals 13 residues. Per the germline V gene, CDR1 is SGHTA and CDR2 is FQGTGA. The CDR3 coding sequence is TGTGCCAGCAGCACGACAGGGAGAGATACGCAGTATTTT. Translating it yields CASSTTGRDTQYF.

This clone was found many times. The V and J genes are TRBV28 and TRBJ1-5; tentatively, D is TRBD1 (5 bases). CDR1 MDHEN and CDR2 SYDVKM come from the germline V gene. This CDR3 is built from 12 residues. V lost 5 bases, J lost 5 bases, and 7 bases lay in between. CDR3: CASSQGHQPQHF. The CDR3 DNA reads TGTGCCAGCAGTCAGGGCCATCAGCCCCAGCATTTT.

J is TRBJ2-3 and V is TRBV3-1 (or the pseudogene TRBV3-2), with D possibly TRBD1 on 5 matching bases. The CDR3 spans 12 residues. The V end lost 4 bases, the J end lost 4 bases, and 6 bases lay between the germline ends. Per the germline V gene, CDR1 is LGHDT and CDR2 is YNNKEL (reference sequence). The chain's CDR3 is CASSPRADTQYF. The CDR3 DNA is TGTGCCAGCAGCCCCAGGGCAGATACGCAGTATTTT.

This clone came up once. The chain has TRBV6-5 and TRBJ2-2; a possible D gene is TRBD2 (5 bases). Germline lookup yields CDR1 MNHEY and CDR2 SVGAGI. The CDR3 spans 13 residues. Trimming took 8 bases from V and 6 from J, leaving 13 bases between them. The CDR3 sequence: CASGGFQAGELFF. The CDR3 DNA follows: TGTGCCAGCGGAGGTTTTCAGGCCGGGGAGCTGTTTTTT.

The CDR3 DNA sequence: TGTGCCAGCAAGGGGGACGAAGAGACCCAGTACTTC. Its protein is CASKGDEETQYF. The chain has TRBV6-5 and TRBJ2-5, with D possibly matching TRBD1 (6 bases). Germline lookup yields CDR1 MNHEY and CDR2 SVGAGI. Trimming removed 7 bases from V and 3 bases from J, with 9 bases in between. The CDR3 length is 12 residues.

CDR3 sequence: CASSLNRGSGNTIYF. DNA for the CDR3: TGCGCCAGCAGCTTGAACAGGGGCTCTGGAAACACCATATATTTT. The V call is TRBV5-1, the J call TRBJ1-3; the match to TRBD1 covers 7 bases. The junction had 1 base not matched to a gene; V was cut back by 1 base and J by 0 bases. The CDR3 is 15 residues long. CDR1 is SGHRS, CDR2 YFSETQ, per germline. Drawing the rest from reference TRBV5-1 and TRBJ1-3, the complete variable domain is KAGVTQTPRYLIKTRGQQVTLSCSPISGHRSVSWYQQTPGQGLQFLFEYFSETQRNKGNFPGRFSGRQFSNSRSEMNVSTLELGDSALYLCASSLNRGSGNTIYFGEGSWLTVV.

The rearrangement joins TRBV5-4 to TRBJ2-3, with 14 bases matching TRBD2. Germline V gene sequence: CDR1 SGHNT, CDR2 YYREEE (reference sequence). The CDR3 runs to 16 residues. Unmatched junction bases numbered 6, after V lost 4 bases and J lost 5 bases. The CDR3 protein is CASSPRLAGGGDTQYF. The CDR3 coding sequence is TGTGCCAGCAGCCCAAGACTAGCGGGAGGGGGAGATACGCAGTATTTT.

The chain links TRBV13 to TRBJ2-1, with 7 bases aligning to TRBD2. The V and J ends lost 2 bases and 4 bases, in that order; junction bases with no gene match: 8. Germline V gene data show CDR1 as PRHDT and CDR2 as FYEKMQ (reference sequence). This CDR3 contains 16 residues. CDR3 DNA: TGTGCCAGCAGCTTAAGAGGGTGGGAGGGTTACAATGAGCAGTTCTTC. It encodes CASSLRGWEGYNEQFF.

This clone was counted a single time. This sequence joins TRBV2 and TRBJ1-5; D is undetermined. The CDR3 extends over 14 amino acids. V was clipped by 3 bases and J by 5 bases, with 11 bases between them. Germline lookup yields CDR1 SNHLY and CDR2 FYNNEI. CDR3 sequence: CASSERQDYQPQHF. Written as DNA, the CDR3 is TGTGCCAGCAGTGAGCGGCAGGACTATCAGCCCCAGCATTTT.

The DNA for the CDR3 is TGTGCCACCAGCACCGCCCAGTCCTACAATGAGCAGTTCTTC. This sequence encodes CATSTAQSYNEQFF. The chain has TRBV15 and TRBJ2-1; D is unclear. The CDR3 length is 14 residues. Trimming took 4 bases from V and 1 from J, leaving 8 bases between them. Germline lookup yields CDR1 LNHNV and CDR2 YYDKDF (reference sequence).

The V and J genes are TRBV28 and TRBJ1-5; D gene uncertain. CDR1 is MDHEN and CDR2 is SYDVKM in the germline V gene. The CDR3 totals 12 residues. V was shortened by 7 bases and J by 2 bases, with 6 bases between the two germline ends. The CDR3 loop reads CASTQGNQPQHF. CDR3 DNA: TGTGCCAGCACTCAGGGCAATCAGCCCCAGCATTTT.

The CDR3 loop is CASSLDLGAQETQYF. CDR3 nucleotide sequence: TGCGCCAGCAGCTTGGATCTAGGGGCACAAGAGACCCAGTACTTC. The chain has TRBV5-1 and TRBJ2-5; possible D gene TRBD1, 5 bases. Germline loops: CDR1 SGHRS, CDR2 YFSETQ. V lost 0 bases to trimming and J lost 2 bases, with 11 bases between them. The CDR3 is 15 amino acids.

In its sample, this clone was seen a few times. The chain is built from TRBV6-5 and TRBJ2-5, with D perhaps TRBD1 (5 bases). Germline lookup yields CDR1 MNHEY and CDR2 SVGAGI. The V end was cut by 2 bases, the J end by 7 bases, with 14 bases between. This CDR3 has 14 amino acids. The CDR3 DNA is TGTGCCAGCAGTTACATGGCAGGGTTGGGGACCCAGTACTTC. This encodes CASSYMAGLGTQYF.

The V call is TRBV7-9, the J call TRBJ2-7, with a weak D call TRBD1 (6 bases). The CDR3 extends over 15 amino acids. Germline CDR1 is SEHNR and CDR2 is FQNEAQ (reference sequence). Trimming removed 4 bases at V and 5 bases at J, with 18 bases between. The CDR3 DNA reads TGTGCCAGCAGCTCTCTTTTCGACAGGTCCGACGAGCAGTACTTC. The encoded protein is CASSSLFDRSDEQYF.